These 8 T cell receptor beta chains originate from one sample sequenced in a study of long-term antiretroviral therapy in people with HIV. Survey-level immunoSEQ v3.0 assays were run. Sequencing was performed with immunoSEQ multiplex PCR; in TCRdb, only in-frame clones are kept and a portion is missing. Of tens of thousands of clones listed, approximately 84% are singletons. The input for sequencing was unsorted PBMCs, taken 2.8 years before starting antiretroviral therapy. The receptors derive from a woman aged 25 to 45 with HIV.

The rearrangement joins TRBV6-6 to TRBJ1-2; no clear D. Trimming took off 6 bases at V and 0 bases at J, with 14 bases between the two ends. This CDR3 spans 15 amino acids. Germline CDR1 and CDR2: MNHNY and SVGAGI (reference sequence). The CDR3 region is CASSRIGASNYGYTF. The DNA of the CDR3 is TGTGCCAGCAGCCGAATAGGAGCATCTAACTATGGCTACACCTTC.

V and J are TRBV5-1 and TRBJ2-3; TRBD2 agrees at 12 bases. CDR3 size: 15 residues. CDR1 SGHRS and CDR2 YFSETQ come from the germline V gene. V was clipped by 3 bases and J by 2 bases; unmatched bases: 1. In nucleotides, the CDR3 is TGCGCCAGCAGCTCTAGCGGGGGGGCCACAGATACGCAGTATTTT. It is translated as CASSSSGGATDTQYF. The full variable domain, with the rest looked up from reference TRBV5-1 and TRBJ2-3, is KAGVTQTPRYLIKTRGQQVTLSCSPISGHRSVSWYQQTPGQGLQFLFEYFSETQRNKGNFPGRFSGRQFSNSRSEMNVSTLELGDSALYLCASSSSGGATDTQYFGPGTRLTVL.

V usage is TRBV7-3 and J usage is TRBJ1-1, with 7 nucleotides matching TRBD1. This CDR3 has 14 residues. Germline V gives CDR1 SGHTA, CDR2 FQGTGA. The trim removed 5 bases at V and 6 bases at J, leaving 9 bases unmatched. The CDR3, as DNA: TGTGCCAGCAGCGAAACAGGGGACAATGCTGAAGCTTTCTTT. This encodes CASSETGDNAEAFF.

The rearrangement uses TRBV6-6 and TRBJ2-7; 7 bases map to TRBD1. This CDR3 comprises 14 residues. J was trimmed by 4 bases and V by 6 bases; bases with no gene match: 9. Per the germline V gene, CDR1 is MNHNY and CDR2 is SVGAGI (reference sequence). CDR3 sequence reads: CASSHRDSLYEQYF. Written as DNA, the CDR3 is TGTGCCAGCAGCCACCGGGACAGCCTATACGAGCAGTACTTC.

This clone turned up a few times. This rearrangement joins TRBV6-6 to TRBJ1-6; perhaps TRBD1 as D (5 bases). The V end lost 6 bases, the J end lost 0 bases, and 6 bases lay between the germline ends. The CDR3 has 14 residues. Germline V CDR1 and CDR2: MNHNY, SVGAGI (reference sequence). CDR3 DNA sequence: TGTGCCAGCAGCGACAGCTCCTATAATTCACCCCTCCACTTT. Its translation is CASSDSSYNSPLHF.

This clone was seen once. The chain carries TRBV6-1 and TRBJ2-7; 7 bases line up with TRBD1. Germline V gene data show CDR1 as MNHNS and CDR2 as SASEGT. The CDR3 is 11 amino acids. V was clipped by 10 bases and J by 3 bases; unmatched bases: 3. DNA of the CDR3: TGTGCCACCGGACAGGTCTACGAGCAGTACGTC. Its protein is CATGQVYEQYV.

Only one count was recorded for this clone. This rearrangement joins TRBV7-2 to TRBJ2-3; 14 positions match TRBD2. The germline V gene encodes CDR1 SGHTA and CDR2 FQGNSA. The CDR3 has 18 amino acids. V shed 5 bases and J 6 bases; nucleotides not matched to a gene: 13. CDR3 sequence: CASSLSKTSGGAWDTQYF. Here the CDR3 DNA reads TGTGCCAGCAGCCTATCCAAGACTAGCGGGGGGGCCTGGGATACGCAGTATTTT. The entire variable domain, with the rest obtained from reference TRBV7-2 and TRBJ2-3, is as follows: GAGVSQSPSNKVTEKGKDVELRCDPISGHTALYWYRQSLGQGLEFLIYFQGNSAPDKSGLPSDRFSAERTGGSVSTLTIQRTQQEDSAVYLCASSLSKTSGGAWDTQYFGPGTRLTVL.

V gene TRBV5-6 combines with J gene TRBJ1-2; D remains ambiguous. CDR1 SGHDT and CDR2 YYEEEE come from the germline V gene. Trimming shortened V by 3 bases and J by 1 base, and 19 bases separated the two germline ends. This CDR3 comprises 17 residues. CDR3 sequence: CASSSYNLLRSNYGYTF. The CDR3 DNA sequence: TGTGCCAGCAGCTCTTACAATCTTCTGCGCAGTAACTATGGCTACACCTTC.